Described below is a single TCR beta chain sequence and its context. Its target is unknown. These data are taken from a study of shared clonotypes between healthy human individuals. The wider study: Donors had three CD4 naive, three CD4 memory, two CD8 naive and one CD8 memory plate apiece. Study outcomes and limitations: Relative to clonotypes present in all four donors, those not shared had lower generation probabilities. Relative to memory subsets, naive subsets generally showed larger estimated richness.

CDR1 and CDR2 from the germline V gene are MNHEY and SVGAGI. CDR3 size: 12 residues. Deletions cut 3 bases from V and 5 bases from J, with 7 bases between. Execution of the assay was at deep level. The data were produced by immunoSEQ multiplex PCR, yet TCRdb's version contains in-frame clones alone and is incomplete. The table has some 200,000 clones, about 65% seen once. V gene TRBV6-5 combines with J gene TRBJ1-2, with D perhaps TRBD1 (5 bases). The TCR originated in a man aged 25 to 40 in good health. The specimen sequenced was memory CD4+ T cells sorted from blood. Subset specified: CD45RA-negative fraction. CDR3 protein: CASSYGTYGYTF. The CDR3 DNA follows: TGTGCCAGCAGTTATGGGACTTATGGCTACACCTTC.